A selection of T cell receptor beta chains follows, all from one sample in a study of siplizumab effects on memory and regulatory T cells. The data were produced by immunoSEQ multiplex PCR, yet TCRdb's version contains in-frame clones alone and is incomplete. Here the sample spans approximately 110,000 clones, just over 90% being singletons. The sample taken for sequencing was Tregs sorted from blood. Source of these receptors: a human donor in good health. Each CDR3 is given with its conserved first and last residue. The D gene is left open where the match is weak. For some rows the clone size is stated as once, few or many, or as a class when expanded; others skip it.

v_call,d_call,j_call,clone_size,cdr3_aa,cdr3_nt
TRBV10-3,TRBD1,TRBJ1-2,NA,CAIKGGGVGGYTF,TGTGCCATCAAAGGGGGCGGAGTGGGTGGCTACACCTTC
TRBV7-2,TRBD2,TRBJ2-2,NA,CASSLVLAVTLTGELFF,TGTGCCAGCAGCTTAGTCCTAGCGGTCACACTCACCGGGGAGCTGTTTTTT
TRBV6-6,TRBD1,TRBJ2-7,NA,CASTAPGQGDYEQYF,TGTGCCAGCACCGCTCCGGGACAGGGGGACTACGAGCAGTACTTC
TRBV29-1,NA,TRBJ1-2,NA,CSVSGSDYGYTF,TGCAGCGTTTCCGGGTCTGATTATGGCTACACCTTC
TRBV7-9,TRBD2,TRBJ2-7,NA,CASSFGLAGGHFYYEQYF,TGTGCCAGCAGCTTCGGCCTAGCGGGAGGCCATTTCTACTACGAGCAGTACTTC
TRBV7-2,NA,TRBJ2-1,NA,CASSGTPGTEQFF,TGTGCCAGCTCCGGGACTCCCGGAACTGAGCAGTTCTTC
TRBV15,TRBD2,TRBJ2-5,NA,CATSRDQAGGYQETQYF,TGTGCCACCAGCAGAGATCAGGCGGGGGGGTACCAAGAGACCCAGTACTTC
TRBV5-1,TRBD1,TRBJ2-7,once,CASSPRTGSYEQYF,TGCGCCAGCAGCCCTCGGACAGGATCCTACGAGCAGTACTTC
TRBV6-1,TRBD1,TRBJ1-1,NA,CASSEQGAGTEAFF,TGTGCCAGCAGTGAGCAGGGGGCTGGCACTGAAGCTTTCTTT
TRBV5-1,NA,TRBJ2-3,once,CASSLGPGSTDTQYF,TGCGCCAGCAGCTTGGGTCCAGGTAGCACAGATACGCAGTATTTT
TRBV6-6,TRBD1,TRBJ2-1,NA,CASSSDRAGEQFF,TGTGCCAGCAGTAGCGACAGGGCTGGGGAGCAGTTCTTC
TRBV7-6,NA,TRBJ2-2,NA,CASSLGANTGELFF,TGTGCCAGCAGCTTGGGCGCGAACACCGGGGAGCTGTTTTTT
TRBV27,NA,TRBJ2-7,once,CASSWDPLNEQYF,TGTGCCAGCAGCTGGGATCCCTTAAACGAGCAGTACTTC
TRBV5-1,TRBD1,TRBJ1-3,NA,CASSLTGQGARSGNTIYF,TGCGCCAGCAGCTTGACGGGACAGGGGGCCCGTTCTGGAAACACCATATATTTT
TRBV2,TRBD1,TRBJ2-7,NA,CATEGRDRVNEQYF,TGTGCCACCGAGGGCAGGGACAGGGTCAACGAGCAGTACTTC
TRBV5-1,NA,TRBJ2-2,NA,CASSLAGGNTGELFF,TGCGCCAGCAGCTTGGCGGGGGGCAACACCGGGGAGCTGTTTTTT
TRBV6-6,TRBD1,TRBJ2-7,NA,CASSSTGVGQYF,TGTGCCAGCAGTTCGACAGGGGTTGGGCAGTACTTC
TRBV7-2,NA,TRBJ2-7,NA,CASSPGQSSYEQYF,TGTGCCAGCAGCCCAGGACAAAGCTCCTACGAGCAGTACTTC
TRBV6-6,NA,TRBJ1-2,NA,CASCTGARIGYTF,TGTGCCAGCTGTACGGGGGCCCGAATCGGCTACACCTTC
TRBV6-1,NA,TRBJ1-5,NA,CASSGHRSQPQHF,TGTGCCAGCAGTGGGCACAGGTCACAGCCCCAGCATTTT
TRBV2,NA,TRBJ1-1,once,CASSVDGNTEAFF,TGTGCCAGCAGTGTCGACGGGAACACTGAAGCTTTCTTT
TRBV4-1,NA,TRBJ1-5,NA,CASSQGVLSNQPQHF,TGCGCCAGCAGCCAAGGGGTCCTTAGCAATCAGCCCCAGCATTTT
TRBV19,TRBD1,TRBJ1-5,NA,CASRTGVSNQPQHF,TGTGCCAGTAGGACAGGGGTAAGCAATCAGCCCCAGCATTTT
TRBV10-3,NA,TRBJ1-5,NA,CAIALDSPNQPQHF,TGTGCCATAGCTTTGGACAGTCCCAATCAGCCCCAGCATTTT
TRBV2,NA,TRBJ1-1,NA,CASSLIVRQGAFF,TGTGCCAGCAGTCTGATTGTACGCCAAGGAGCTTTCTTT
TRBV30,TRBD1,TRBJ2-5,NA,CASSGGSGKAQYF,TGTGCCTCTTCAGGGGGCTCGGGGAAAGCCCAGTACTTC
TRBV5-1,TRBD2,TRBJ2-3,NA,CASSLGTSGSDGPDTQYF,TGCGCCAGCAGCCTTGGGACTAGCGGAAGTGACGGTCCAGATACGCAGTATTTT
TRBV6-5,NA,TRBJ1-1,NA,CASSYSLGRTEAFF,TGTGCCAGCAGTTACTCGTTGGGCCGCACTGAAGCTTTCTTT
TRBV12-5,TRBD1,TRBJ1-1,NA,CASGFPGGEAFF,TGTGCTAGTGGTTTCCCAGGGGGAGAAGCTTTCTTT
TRBV5-1,TRBD1,TRBJ1-6,NA,CASSLIGTGDSPLHF,TGCGCCAGCAGCTTGATTGGGACAGGGGATTCACCCCTCCACTTT
TRBV5-1,TRBD1,TRBJ2-1,NA,CASSSLGGDRRLNEQFF,TGCGCCAGCAGCTCCTTAGGCGGGGACAGGCGTTTAAATGAGCAGTTCTTC